This record covers a single TCR beta chain. The antigen remains unidentified. These data are taken from a study of T cells expressing NK-cell markers. Across the whole study: Serological testing identified most of the eight sequenced donors as HCMV-seropositive and one as seronegative.

TCRdb reprocessed the 5' RACE reads and stores each CDR3 protein as one record, lacking DNA. There are around 140,000 distinct CDR3 sequences in the sample, with approximately 12% held by the top ten. Study outcomes and limitations: These clonotypes, the leaders elsewhere, also led the CD3+CD56-NKG2C+ fraction in several donors. Uncertainty persisted over the HCMV specificity of expanded NKG2C+ T cell clones.

The sample was blood T cells: a sorted CD56 or NKG2C T cell subset, CD4+ or CD8+ T cells, or bulk PBMC T cells (not recorded which). The clonotype comes from a man aged 18 to 29 in good health.

The CDR3 here is CASSPSGQGATDTQYF. The chain links TRBV4-3 to TRBJ2-3; TCRdb outputs TRBD1, but without DNA this stays unchecked. Germline CDR1 LGHNA, CDR2 YSLEER. The CDR3 totals 16 residues.